What follows are 6 T cell receptor beta chains derived from one specimen sequenced in a study of radiation and T cells in renal cell carcinoma. Sequenced by immunoSEQ multiplex PCR; TCRdb stores in-frame clones only, minus some. This sample carries 150,000 or so clones, roughly 80% of them seen once, and the ten largest clones take approximately 20%. The sample's time point: baseline pretreatment blood. Treatment denoted: 15 Gy SBRT to primary tumor, nephrectomy 4 weeks later. The sample here was blood, taken from a patient whose treatment included radiotherapy and nephrectomy. These receptor sequences come from a woman in her fifties or sixties with renal cell carcinoma.

The chain couples TRBV27 to TRBJ1-1; 7 bases agree with TRBD1. After removal of 4 bases from V and 1 base from J, the junction contained 12 bases not matched to a gene. This CDR3 spans 17 amino acids. The germline V gene encodes CDR1 MNHEY and CDR2 SMNVEV (reference sequence). The CDR3: CASSSVRDRGPNTEAFF. The CDR3 nucleotides are TGTGCCAGCAGTTCGGTAAGGGATAGGGGGCCGAACACTGAAGCTTTCTTT.

V gene TRBV6-6 combines with J gene TRBJ2-4, with D possibly being TRBD2 (6 bases). Germline V gene lookup returns CDR1 MNHNY and CDR2 SVGAGI (reference sequence). Trimming stripped 5 bases from V and 3 bases from J, with 11 bases between. This CDR3 spans 14 amino acids. As DNA, the CDR3 is TGTGCCAGCAGTACCCCGGGACTCAAAAACATTCAGTACTTC. Encoded protein: CASSTPGLKNIQYF.

This clone has just a few counts. The V gene is TRBV11-2, the J gene TRBJ1-5; 10 nucleotides align to TRBD1. Germline assignment: CDR1 SGHAT and CDR2 FQNNGV. The V segment lost 5 bases and the J segment 5 bases; nucleotides outside the gene matches: 3. The CDR3 contains 14 residues. CDR3 amino acids: CASSDGTGDQPQHF. In DNA, the CDR3 is TGTGCCAGCAGCGACGGGACAGGGGATCAGCCCCAGCATTTT.

This clone has just one count. The rearrangement joins TRBV5-4 to TRBJ2-7, with TRBD2 matching 14 bases. Germline V gene data show CDR1 as SGHNT and CDR2 as YYREEE (reference sequence). The CDR3 has 17 amino acids. Trimming at V came to 8 bases and at J to 0 bases, leaving 10 bases not matched to a gene. The CDR3 DNA follows: TGTGCCAGGGGGGGACTAGCGGGAGCTGGTGGCTCCTACGAGCAGTACTTC. Residues: CARGGLAGAGGSYEQYF.

The chain recombines TRBV7-2 with TRBJ1-2; D perhaps matches TRBD1 (5 bases). Trimming pared 1 base from V and 4 bases from J, leaving 13 bases between. Germline V lookup: CDR1 SGHTA, CDR2 FQGNSA. CDR3 length: 15 amino acids. The CDR3 bases are TGTGCCAGCAGCTTAGGGCCGGGGGGTGGCTATGGCTACACCTTC. Translation gives CASSLGPGGGYGYTF.

As DNA, the CDR3 is TGTGCCAGCAATCACCGGGACAGGGGGCTTGGTGAGCAGTTCTTC. Protein product: CASNHRDRGLGEQFF. J is TRBJ2-1 and V is TRBV7-2, with TRBD1 identical over 12 bases. The CDR3 covers 15 residues. Germline-derived CDR1 and CDR2 are SGHTA and FQGNSA. V was pared by 7 bases and J by 9 bases, with 10 bases of the junction left unmatched.